There are many counts of the clone carrying this T cell receptor (beta chain). Its antigen remains unknown. The sample originates from a study of post-analysis software for immune sequencing data. Points from the study as a whole: Roughly 5 TRBV segments (TRBV5-6, TRBV5-1 and TRBV20-1 among them) occurred more frequently in patients than in controls. Pronounced co-clustering by F measure was evident among identically batched samples.

Germline CDR1 reads MGHRA; CDR2 reads YSYEKL. Deletions cut 6 bases from V and 0 bases from J, with 15 bases between. The CDR3 sequence is 17 residues long. Unique molecular identifiers were present in the TCR beta cDNA libraries. Out of 1 to 10 million T cells, 470,000 or so cDNA molecules were generated. TCRdb reanalysed the PCR reads using MiXCR and keeps one entry per CDR3 protein. The table shows about 260,000 distinct CDR3 sequences, with about 40% occurring only once. The receptor comes from a girl aged 10-17 years with multiple sclerosis. V usage is TRBV4-1 and J usage is TRBJ1-6, with D uncertain. The sample comprised blood. The CDR3 nucleotides are TGCGCCAGCAGGGAGGGCCCGATCAGCTCCTATAATTCACCCCTCCACTTT. Its translation: CASREGPISSYNSPLHF.